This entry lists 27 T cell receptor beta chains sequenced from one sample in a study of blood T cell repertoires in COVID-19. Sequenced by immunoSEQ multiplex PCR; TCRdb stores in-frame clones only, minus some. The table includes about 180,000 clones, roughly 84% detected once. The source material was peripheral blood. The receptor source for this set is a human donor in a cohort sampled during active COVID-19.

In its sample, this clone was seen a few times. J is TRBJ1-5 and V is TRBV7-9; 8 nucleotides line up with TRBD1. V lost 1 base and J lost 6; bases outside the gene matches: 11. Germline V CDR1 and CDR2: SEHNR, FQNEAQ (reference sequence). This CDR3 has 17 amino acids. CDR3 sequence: CASSLEGGRGRAQPQHF. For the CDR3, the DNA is TGTGCCAGCAGCTTAGAAGGAGGCAGGGGGCGCGCTCAGCCCCAGCATTTT.

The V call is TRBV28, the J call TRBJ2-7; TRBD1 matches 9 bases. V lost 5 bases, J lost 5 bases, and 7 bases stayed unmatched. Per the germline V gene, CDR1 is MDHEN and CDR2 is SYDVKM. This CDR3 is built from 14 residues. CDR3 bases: TGTGCCAGCAGTCCCGGGACAGGGTACCACGAGCAGTACTTC. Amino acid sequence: CASSPGTGYHEQYF.

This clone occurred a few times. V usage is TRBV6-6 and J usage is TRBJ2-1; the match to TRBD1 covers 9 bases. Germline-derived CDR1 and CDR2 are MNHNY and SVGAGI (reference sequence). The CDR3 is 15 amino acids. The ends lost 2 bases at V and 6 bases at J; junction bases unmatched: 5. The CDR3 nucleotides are TGTGCCAGCAGTTACCCGGGACAGGGTGCCAATGAGCAGTTCTTC. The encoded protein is CASSYPGQGANEQFF.

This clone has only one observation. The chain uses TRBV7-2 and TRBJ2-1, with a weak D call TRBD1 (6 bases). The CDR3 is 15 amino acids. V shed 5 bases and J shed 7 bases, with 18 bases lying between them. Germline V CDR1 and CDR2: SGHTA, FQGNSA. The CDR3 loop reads CASSNRDLGANEQFF. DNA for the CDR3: TGTGCCAGCAGCAACAGGGATCTTGGTGCGAATGAGCAGTTCTTC.

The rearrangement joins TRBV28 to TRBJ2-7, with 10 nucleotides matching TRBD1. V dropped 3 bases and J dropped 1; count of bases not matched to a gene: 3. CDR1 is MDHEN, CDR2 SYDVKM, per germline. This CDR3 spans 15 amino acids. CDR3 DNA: TGTGCCAGCAGTTTTCCGGGACAGGGGTCCTACGAGCAGTACTTC. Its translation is CASSFPGQGSYEQYF. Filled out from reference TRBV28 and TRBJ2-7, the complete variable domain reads DVKVTQSSRYLVKRTGEKVFLECVQDMDHENMFWYRQDPGLGLRLIYFSYDVKMKEKGDIPEGYSVSREKKERFSLILESASTNQTSMYLCASSFPGQGSYEQYFGPGTRLTVT.

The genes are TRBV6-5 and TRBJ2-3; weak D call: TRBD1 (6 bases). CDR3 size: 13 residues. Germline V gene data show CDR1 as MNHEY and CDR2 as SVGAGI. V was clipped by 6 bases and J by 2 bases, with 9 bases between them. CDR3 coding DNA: TGTGCCAGCAGACGGGACACCACAGATACGCAGTATTTT. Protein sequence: CASRRDTTDTQYF.

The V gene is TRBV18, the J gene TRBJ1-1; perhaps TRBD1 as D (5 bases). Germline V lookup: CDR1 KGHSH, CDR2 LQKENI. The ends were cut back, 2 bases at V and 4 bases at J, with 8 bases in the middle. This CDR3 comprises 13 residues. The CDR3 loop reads CASSPTGVTEAFF. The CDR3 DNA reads TGTGCCAGCTCACCAACGGGGGTCACTGAAGCTTTCTTT. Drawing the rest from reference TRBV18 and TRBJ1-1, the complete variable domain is NAGVMQNPRHLVRRRGQEARLRCSPMKGHSHVYWYRQLPEEGLKFMVYLQKENIIDESGMPKERFSAEFPKEGPSILRIQQVVRGDSAAYFCASSPTGVTEAFFGQGTRLTVV.

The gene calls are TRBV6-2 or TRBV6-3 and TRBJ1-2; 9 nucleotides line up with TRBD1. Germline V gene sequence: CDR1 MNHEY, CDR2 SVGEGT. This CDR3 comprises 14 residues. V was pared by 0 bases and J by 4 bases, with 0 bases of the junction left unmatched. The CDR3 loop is CASSYSTGGYGYTF. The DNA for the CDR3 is TGTGCCAGCAGTTACTCGACAGGGGGCTATGGCTACACCTTC.

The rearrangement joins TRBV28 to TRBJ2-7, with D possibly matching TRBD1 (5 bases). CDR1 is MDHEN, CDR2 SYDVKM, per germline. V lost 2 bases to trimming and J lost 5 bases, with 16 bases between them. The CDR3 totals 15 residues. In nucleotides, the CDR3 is TGTGCCAGCAGTTTAGGGGCAAAGGGTAACGACGAGCAGTACTTC. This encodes CASSLGAKGNDEQYF.

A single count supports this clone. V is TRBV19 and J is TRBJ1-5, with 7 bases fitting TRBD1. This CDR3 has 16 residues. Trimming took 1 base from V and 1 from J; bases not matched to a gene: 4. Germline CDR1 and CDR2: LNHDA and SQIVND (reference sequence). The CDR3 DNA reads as TGTGCCAGTAGTATAGGGGACAGAGCCAGCAATCAGCCCCAGCATTTT. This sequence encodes CASSIGDRASNQPQHF.

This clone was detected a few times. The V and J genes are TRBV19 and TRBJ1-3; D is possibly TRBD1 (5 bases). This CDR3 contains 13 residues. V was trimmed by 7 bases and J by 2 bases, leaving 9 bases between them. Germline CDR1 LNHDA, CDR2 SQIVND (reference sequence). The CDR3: CASTRTTGNTIYF. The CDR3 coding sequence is TGTGCCAGTACCAGGACAACTGGAAACACCATATATTTT.

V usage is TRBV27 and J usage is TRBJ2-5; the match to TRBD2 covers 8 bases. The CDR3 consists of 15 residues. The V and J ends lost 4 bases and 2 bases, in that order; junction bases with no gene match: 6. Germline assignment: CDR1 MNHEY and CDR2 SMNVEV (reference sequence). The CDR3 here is CASSSRTSWQETQYF. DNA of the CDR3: TGTGCCAGCAGTTCCCGGACTAGCTGGCAAGAGACCCAGTACTTC.

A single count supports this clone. The CDR3 here is CASSLGGGVKYGYTF. CDR3 nucleotides: TGTGCCAGCAGCTTGGGTGGGGGGGTGAAGTATGGCTACACCTTC. The rearrangement joins TRBV5-4 to TRBJ1-2; tentatively, D is TRBD1 (5 bases). The germline V and J ends were trimmed by 0 bases and 5 bases, with 14 bases remaining between them. This CDR3 is built from 15 residues. In germline, CDR1 is SGHNT, CDR2 YYREEE (reference sequence).

The DNA of the CDR3 is TGTGCCAGCTCACCCGGGGACAAAGCTAGTCAGCCCCAGCATTTT. As protein: CASSPGDKASQPQHF. V and J are TRBV18 and TRBJ1-5; TRBD1 might be the D (6 bases). With 3 bases removed from V and 6 bases from J, the gap between germline ends came to 15 bases. The germline V gene has CDR1 KGHSH and CDR2 LQKENI. The CDR3 length is 15 residues.

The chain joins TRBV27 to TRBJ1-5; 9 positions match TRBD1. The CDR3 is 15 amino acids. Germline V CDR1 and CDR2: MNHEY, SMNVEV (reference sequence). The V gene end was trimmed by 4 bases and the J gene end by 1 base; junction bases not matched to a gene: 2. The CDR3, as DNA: TGTGCCAGCAGTTCCGGGACAGGGAGCAATCAGCCCCAGCATTTT. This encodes CASSSGTGSNQPQHF.

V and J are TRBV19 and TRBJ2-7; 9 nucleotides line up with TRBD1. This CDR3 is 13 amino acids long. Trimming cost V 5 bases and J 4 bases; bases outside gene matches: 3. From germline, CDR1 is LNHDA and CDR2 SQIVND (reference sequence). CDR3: CASSAGTGYEQYF. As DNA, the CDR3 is TGTGCCAGTAGTGCCGGGACAGGGTACGAGCAGTACTTC.

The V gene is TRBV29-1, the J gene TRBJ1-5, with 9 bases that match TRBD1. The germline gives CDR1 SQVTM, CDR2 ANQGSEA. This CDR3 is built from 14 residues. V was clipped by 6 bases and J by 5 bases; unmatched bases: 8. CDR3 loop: CSVGQGWGDQPQHF. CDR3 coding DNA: TGCAGCGTGGGACAGGGTTGGGGAGATCAGCCCCAGCATTTT.

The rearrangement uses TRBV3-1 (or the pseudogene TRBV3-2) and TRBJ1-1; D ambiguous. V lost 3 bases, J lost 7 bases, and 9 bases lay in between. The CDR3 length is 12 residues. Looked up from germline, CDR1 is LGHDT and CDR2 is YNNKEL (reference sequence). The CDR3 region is CASSHGIGEAFF. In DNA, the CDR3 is TGTGCCAGCAGCCACGGTATCGGTGAAGCTTTCTTT.

This chain's CDR3 is CASSSNRGQETQYF. The DNA of the CDR3 is TGTGCCAGCAGCTCAAACAGGGGGCAGGAGACCCAGTACTTC. This rearrangement joins TRBV7-2 to TRBJ2-5, with TRBD1 identical over 9 bases. Germline trimming cut 4 bases from V and 5 bases from J; bases unmatched to any gene: 5. The CDR3 is made up of 14 amino acids. Germline V gene sequence: CDR1 SGHTA, CDR2 FQGNSA.

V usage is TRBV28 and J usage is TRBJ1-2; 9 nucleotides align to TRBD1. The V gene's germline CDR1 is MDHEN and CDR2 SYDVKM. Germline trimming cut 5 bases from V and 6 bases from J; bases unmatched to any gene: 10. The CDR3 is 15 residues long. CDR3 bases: TGTGCCAGCAGTCTGCCCGGGACAGGGCTACATGGCTACACCTTC. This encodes CASSLPGTGLHGYTF.

CDR3 coding DNA: TGCGCCAGCAGCTGGGGGACACCCAGAGAAAAACTGTTTTTT. This encodes CASSWGTPREKLFF. The chain recombines TRBV5-1 with TRBJ1-4; a possible D gene is TRBD1 (6 bases). V lost 3 bases, J lost 8 bases, and 14 bases lay in between. There are 14 residues in the CDR3. Germline CDR1 and CDR2: SGHRS and YFSETQ.

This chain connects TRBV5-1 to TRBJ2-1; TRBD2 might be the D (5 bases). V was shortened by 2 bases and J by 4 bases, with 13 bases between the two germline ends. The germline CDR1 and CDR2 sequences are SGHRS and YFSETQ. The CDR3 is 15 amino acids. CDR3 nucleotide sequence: TGCGCCAGCAGCTTATTGGCGGGTCAATACAATGAGCAGTTCTTC. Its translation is CASSLLAGQYNEQFF.

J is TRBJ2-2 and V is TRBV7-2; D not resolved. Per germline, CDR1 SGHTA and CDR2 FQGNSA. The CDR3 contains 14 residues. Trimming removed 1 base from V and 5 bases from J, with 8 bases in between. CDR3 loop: CASSLVTMTGELFF. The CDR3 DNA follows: TGTGCCAGCAGCTTAGTTACTATGACCGGGGAGCTGTTTTTT.

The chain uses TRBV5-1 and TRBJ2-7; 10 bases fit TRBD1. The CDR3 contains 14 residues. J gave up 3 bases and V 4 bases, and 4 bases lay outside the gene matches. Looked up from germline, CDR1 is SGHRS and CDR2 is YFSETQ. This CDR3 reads CASSLGQGGYEQYF. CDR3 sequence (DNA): TGCGCCAGCAGCCTCGGACAGGGGGGCTACGAGCAGTACTTC.

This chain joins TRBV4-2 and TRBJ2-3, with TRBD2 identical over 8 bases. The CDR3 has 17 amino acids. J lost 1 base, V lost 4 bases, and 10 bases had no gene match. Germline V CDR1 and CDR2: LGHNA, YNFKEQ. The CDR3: CASSPNGGRGGTDTQYF. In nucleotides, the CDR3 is TGTGCCAGCAGCCCCAACGGGGGGCGGGGGGGCACAGATACGCAGTATTTT.

The CDR3 coding sequence is TGTGCCAGCAAGAGTATCTACTCTGGGGCCAACGTCCTGACTTTC. Protein product: CASKSIYSGANVLTF. The V and J genes are TRBV2 and TRBJ2-6, with D unclear. CDR1 SNHLY and CDR2 FYNNEI come from the germline V gene. The CDR3 has 15 amino acids. The V and J ends lost 7 bases and 0 bases respectively, with 10 bases between them. The full variable domain, its missing parts supplied by reference TRBV2 and TRBJ2-6, is EPEVTQTPSHQVTQMGQEVILRCVPISNHLYFYWYRQILGQKVEFLVSFYNNEISEKSEIFDDQFSVERPDGSNFTLKIRSTKLEDSAMYFCASKSIYSGANVLTFGAGSRLTVL.

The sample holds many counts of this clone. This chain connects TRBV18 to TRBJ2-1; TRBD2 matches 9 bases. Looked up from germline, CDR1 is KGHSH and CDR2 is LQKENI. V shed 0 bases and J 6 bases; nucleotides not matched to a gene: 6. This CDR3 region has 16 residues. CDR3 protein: CASSPPSAGGGNEQFF. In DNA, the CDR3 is TGTGCCAGCTCACCACCGAGCGCGGGAGGGGGCAATGAGCAGTTCTTC.